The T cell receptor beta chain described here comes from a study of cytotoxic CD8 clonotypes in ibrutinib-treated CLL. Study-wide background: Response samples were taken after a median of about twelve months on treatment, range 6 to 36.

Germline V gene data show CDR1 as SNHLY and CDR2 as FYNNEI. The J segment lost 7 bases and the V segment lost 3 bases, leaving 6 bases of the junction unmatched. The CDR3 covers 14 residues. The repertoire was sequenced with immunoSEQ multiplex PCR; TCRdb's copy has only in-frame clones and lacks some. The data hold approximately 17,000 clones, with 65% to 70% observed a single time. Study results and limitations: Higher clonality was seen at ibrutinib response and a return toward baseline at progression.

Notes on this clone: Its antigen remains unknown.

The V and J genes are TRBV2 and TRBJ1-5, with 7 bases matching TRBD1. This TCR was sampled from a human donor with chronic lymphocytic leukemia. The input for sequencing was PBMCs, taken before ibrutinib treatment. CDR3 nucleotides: TGTGCCAGCAGTGAGGAGGGGGCTTGGCAGCCCCAGCATTTT. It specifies CASSEEGAWQPQHF.